Shown below are 10 T cell receptor beta chains from a single sample sequenced in a study of CD8+ T cells in alopecia areata. Extracted from the samples, RNA was reverse transcribed into cDNA to serve as the sequencing template. Using immunoSEQ multiplex PCR, the repertoire was profiled, and TCRdb retains in-frame clones only, with some absent. The data contain under 110,000 clones, 60% of them singletons. As to treatment: oral pan-JAK inhibitor, 5-10 mg twice daily. Sequenced material: CD8+ T cells sorted from blood, taken at approximately week 60, from a patient treated with tofacitinib. These receptors came from a human donor with alopecia areata.

This clone was counted between two and nine times. The J gene is TRBJ2-7, the V gene TRBV7-9, with TRBD2 matching 7 bases. Trimming took 5 bases from V and 1 from J; bases not matched to a gene: 11. Germline CDR1 is SEHNR and CDR2 is FQNEAQ (reference sequence). This CDR3 contains 16 residues. The CDR3 spells CASSPRSGGISYEQYF. CDR3 in DNA: TGTGCCAGCAGCCCGAGGTCCGGGGGGATATCCTACGAGCAGTACTTC. The whole variable domain, filled in from reference TRBV7-9 and TRBJ2-7, reads DTGVSQNPRHKITKRGQNVTFRCDPISEHNRLYWYRQTLGQGPEFLTYFQNEAQLEKSRLLSDRFSAERPKGSFSTLEIQRTEQGDSAMYLCASSPRSGGISYEQYFGPGTRLTVT.

The chain recombines TRBV7-6 with TRBJ1-1; D is unresolved. Germline CDR1 SGHVS, CDR2 FNYEAQ. The CDR3 has 13 residues. V shed 3 bases and J shed 4 bases, with 9 bases lying between them. This CDR3 is CASSFRRTTEAFF. CDR3 sequence (DNA): TGTGCCAGCAGCTTCAGGCGGACCACTGAAGCTTTCTTT.

This chain uses TRBV7-6 with TRBJ2-7; 8 bases line up with TRBD1. The CDR3 is 15 amino acids. CDR1 is SGHVS, CDR2 FNYEAQ, per germline. V lost 5 bases to trimming and J lost 3 bases; unmatched junction nucleotides: 9. The CDR3 is CASSPGQGPFYEQYF. The CDR3 DNA reads as TGTGCCAGCAGCCCAGGACAGGGACCTTTCTACGAGCAGTACTTC.

As to this clone: The junction shows a germline mismatch at one end, possibly a read error. This chain uses TRBV7-3 with TRBJ1-2; 9 bases are shared with TRBD1. The length of the CDR3 is 13 residues. The germline V gene has CDR1 SGHTA and CDR2 FQGTGA. As DNA, the CDR3 is TGTGCCAGCAGCCTAACAGGGGGCCATGGCTACACCTTC. It encodes CASSLTGGHGYTF.

A single count supports this clone. The chain employs TRBV7-9 and TRBJ2-7, with a weak D call TRBD1 (5 bases). This CDR3 comprises 14 residues. Trimming left V 4 bases short and J 2 bases short, with 12 bases between. CDR1 SEHNR and CDR2 FQNEAQ come from the germline V gene (reference sequence). The CDR3 nucleotides are TGTGCCAGCAGCTCGAGACGACAGACCTACGAGCAGTACTTC. It codes for CASSSRRQTYEQYF.

The J gene is TRBJ2-3, the V gene TRBV10-2; D unclear. Trimming stripped 2 bases from V and 0 bases from J, with 9 bases between. Germline CDR1 WSHSY, CDR2 SAAADI. The CDR3 has 15 residues. The CDR3 protein is CASSEVQTSTDTQYF. The CDR3 DNA reads TGCGCCAGCAGTGAGGTTCAGACAAGCACAGATACGCAGTATTTT.

The chain links TRBV7-6 to TRBJ2-7, with 7 bases matching TRBD1. The CDR3 length is 14 residues. Germline CDR1 is SGHVS and CDR2 is FNYEAQ. Trimming took 4 bases from V and 1 from J; bases not matched to a gene: 4. CDR3 amino acids: CASSSGGPSYEQYF. In DNA, the CDR3 is TGTGCCAGCAGCTCAGGGGGTCCATCCTACGAGCAGTACTTC.

This clone was observed a single time. The rearrangement uses TRBV27 and TRBJ1-3; no reliable D call. V was shortened by 6 bases and J by 0 bases, with 9 bases between the two germline ends. CDR3 length: 14 amino acids. Germline CDR1 reads MNHEY; CDR2 reads SMNVEV (reference sequence). The chain's CDR3 is CASRGVSSGNTIYF. The CDR3 DNA follows: TGTGCCAGCAGGGGTGTCAGCTCTGGAAACACCATATATTTT.

This clone was counted only a few times. The V gene is TRBV9, the J gene TRBJ1-1, with 9 nucleotides matching TRBD1. Trimming at V came to 3 bases and at J to 1 base, leaving 7 bases not matched to a gene. This CDR3 has 16 residues. Germline V lookup: CDR1 SGDLS, CDR2 YYNGEE. In DNA, the CDR3 is TGTGCCAGCAGCGGAGAGGACAGGGGACGGAACACTGAAGCTTTCTTT. This codes for CASSGEDRGRNTEAFF.

V is TRBV19 and J is TRBJ2-6; 7 bases agree with TRBD2. Germline V lookup: CDR1 LNHDA, CDR2 SQIVND (reference sequence). Trimming cost V 5 bases and J 1 base; bases outside gene matches: 8. The length of the CDR3 is 17 residues. The CDR3 nucleotides are TGTGCCAGTAGTTACGGGTCGGGGGGTTCTGGGGCCAACGTCCTGACTTTC. Amino acids: CASSYGSGGSGANVLTF.